The text below deals with one TCR beta chain. Its antigen is currently unknown. As processed by the authors: Filtering differed because ImmunoSEQ produced junction-only sequences that carried no quality scores. Profiling relied on immunoSEQ multiplex PCR, and the TCRdb table lists in-frame clones only, not all of them. V and J calls and clone size are copied from that table; D and trimming were computed from the DNA. Among more than 1.2 million clones listed, approximately 98.5% were seen once. The data originate from a study of shared clonotypes between healthy human individuals. Study results and caveats: Clonotype sharing among donors likely depends on sequencing depth.

The V segment lost 8 bases and the J segment 7 bases; nucleotides outside the gene matches: 8. This CDR3 comprises 13 residues. Germline CDR1 SNHLY, CDR2 FYNNEI. All donors qualified as healthy HIV-negative adults and had experienced no recent acute infections or vaccinations. Sequencing was carried out using naive CD4+ T cells sorted from blood. The subset denotes: CD45RA+ positively selected. The gene calls are TRBV2 and TRBJ2-1, with 7 nucleotides matching TRBD2. The origin of this receptor is a man aged 30 to 45 in good health. DNA for the CDR3: TGTGCCAGCTCTGCGGGAGAAAATAATGAGCAGTTCTTC. This gives the protein CASSAGENNEQFF.